A single sample gave rise to the 15 T cell receptor beta chains below, sequenced in a study of cytomegalovirus exposure and HLA in healthy donors. Researchers ran the PCR with 60 Vbeta and 13 Jbeta primers. Produced via immunoSEQ multiplex PCR; TCRdb's table is partial and in-frame only. The sample holds about 160,000 clones, about three quarters seen once. Sequencing input: PBMCs. These receptor sequences come from a man younger than 35 in good health and CMV-seropositive.

V and J are TRBV18 and TRBJ2-6; 8 bases fit TRBD1. Germline assignment: CDR1 KGHSH and CDR2 LQKENI. The CDR3 extends over 19 amino acids. The trim removed 3 bases at V and 0 bases at J, leaving 10 bases unmatched. The CDR3, as DNA: TGTGCCAGCTCACCCAACGGCAGGGACAGGCTCTCTGGGGCCAACGTCCTGACTTTC. Translation: CASSPNGRDRLSGANVLTF. The entire variable domain, with the rest obtained from reference TRBV18 and TRBJ2-6, is as follows: NAGVMQNPRHLVRRRGQEARLRCSPMKGHSHVYWYRQLPEEGLKFMVYLQKENIIDESGMPKERFSAEFPKEGPSILRIQQVVRGDSAAYFCASSPNGRDRLSGANVLTFGAGSRLTVL.

This chain joins TRBV6-1 and TRBJ1-3; tentatively, D is TRBD1 (6 bases). V lost 6 bases and J 0 bases, leaving 9 bases between the germline ends. Germline V gene sequence: CDR1 MNHNS, CDR2 SASEGT. The CDR3 has 14 residues. This CDR3 reads CASRDRFSGNTIYF. CDR3 bases: TGTGCCAGCAGGGACAGATTCTCTGGAAACACCATATATTTT.

J is TRBJ2-1 and V is TRBV6-1; the D gene is possibly TRBD1 (5 bases). Germline CDR1 MNHNS, CDR2 SASEGT. Trimming took 7 bases from V and 9 from J, leaving 19 bases between them. CDR3 length: 14 amino acids. CDR3 residues: CASIPGSRAGEQFF. CDR3 DNA: TGTGCCAGCATTCCAGGGTCCAGGGCTGGTGAGCAGTTCTTC.

The V and J genes are TRBV18 and TRBJ2-6; D possibly corresponds to TRBD1 (6 bases). The CDR3 has 15 residues. Germline assignment: CDR1 KGHSH and CDR2 LQKENI. Trimming removed 2 bases from V and 4 bases from J, with 9 bases in between. Here the CDR3 DNA reads TGTGCCAGCTCACCAACAGGGCCCGGGGCCAACGTCCTGACTTTC. As protein: CASSPTGPGANVLTF.

J is TRBJ1-4 and V is TRBV2, with D tentatively TRBD1 (5 bases). The germline gives CDR1 SNHLY, CDR2 FYNNEI. The CDR3 runs 18 residues. Trimming shortened V by 2 bases and J by 0 bases, and 16 bases separated the two germline ends. CDR3 amino acids: CASSEPRREVATNEKLFF. For the CDR3, the DNA is TGTGCCAGCAGTGAACCCCGCAGGGAAGTTGCAACTAATGAAAAACTGTTTTTT.

This clone was detected once. The J gene is TRBJ1-1, the V gene TRBV11-2; tentatively, D is TRBD1 (6 bases). CDR3 length: 15 amino acids. CDR1 and CDR2 (germline): SGHAT, FQNNGV. V was clipped by 5 bases and J by 2 bases, with 15 bases between them. The CDR3 DNA reads as TGTGCCAGCAGCCATCAGGGGACCACTAACACTGAAGCTTTCTTT. This codes for CASSHQGTTNTEAFF.

CDR3 sequence reads: CATGTAYNSPLHF. The CDR3 DNA reads TGTGCCACCGGGACAGCCTATAATTCACCCCTCCACTTT. The chain combines TRBV28 with TRBJ1-6, with 7 bases that match TRBD1. CDR1 and CDR2 from the germline V gene are MDHEN and SYDVKM. Trimming removed 10 bases from V and 2 bases from J; junction bases left unmatched: 2. The CDR3 contains 13 residues.

The chain recombines TRBV9 with TRBJ2-3; 8 nucleotides match TRBD2. Germline CDR1 is SGDLS and CDR2 is YYNGEE. The trim removed 1 base at V and 2 bases at J, leaving 9 bases unmatched. The CDR3 extends over 17 amino acids. The CDR3, as DNA: TGTGCCAGCAGCGTAACGGGGGGGTTATTTGACACAGATACGCAGTATTTT. Amino acid sequence: CASSVTGGLFDTDTQYF.

The chain uses TRBV5-1 and TRBJ1-1; D is unresolved. The CDR3 sequence is 15 residues long. The V end lost 4 bases, the J end lost 0 bases, and 13 bases lay between the germline ends. CDR1 SGHRS and CDR2 YFSETQ come from the germline V gene. CDR3 residues: CASSPRVGMNTEAFF. For the CDR3, the DNA is TGCGCCAGCAGCCCCCGGGTAGGCATGAACACTGAAGCTTTCTTT.

The CDR3 protein is CASSGVGGREETQYF. CDR3 nucleotides: TGTGCCAGCAGTGGAGTCGGCGGGAGGGAAGAGACCCAGTACTTC. The chain couples TRBV2 to TRBJ2-5; 9 bases agree with TRBD2. V was clipped by 4 bases and J by 3 bases; unmatched bases: 6. The CDR3 has 15 amino acids. Germline CDR1 SNHLY, CDR2 FYNNEI.

The chain has TRBV10-3 and TRBJ1-6; 11 bases fit TRBD1. Losses at the gene ends were 8 bases for V and 8 bases for J; bases not matched to a gene: 5. The CDR3 length is 14 residues. The V gene's germline CDR1 is ENHRY and CDR2 SYGVKD. For the CDR3, the DNA is TGTGCCATCTCCAGGACAGGGGGCGATTCACCCCTCCACTTT. It yields the protein CAISRTGGDSPLHF.

This chain links TRBV11-3 with TRBJ2-7; tentatively, D is TRBD2 (6 bases). Germline V lookup: CDR1 SGHNT, CDR2 YENEEA. The CDR3 is 14 amino acids. The V and J ends lost 3 bases and 5 bases respectively, with 14 bases between them. The CDR3 nucleotides are TGTGCCAGCAGCTTGGGAGCCGGGACTGACGAGCAGTACGTC. As protein: CASSLGAGTDEQYV.

The chain carries TRBV11-3 and TRBJ1-2; TRBD1 matches 10 bases. The germline V gene has CDR1 SGHNT and CDR2 YENEEA. The CDR3 totals 17 residues. V gave up 1 base and J gave up 3 bases; unmatched junction bases: 8. Here the CDR3 reads CASSLGGTGEFYYGYTF. CDR3 in DNA: TGTGCCAGCAGCTTAGGAGGGACAGGGGAATTTTACTATGGCTACACCTTC.

This clone has more than one count but fewer than ten. The gene calls are TRBV25-1 and TRBJ2-5; no definite D call. CDR1 is MGHDK and CDR2 is SYGVNS in the germline V gene. V shed 2 bases and J shed 3 bases, with 10 bases lying between them. The CDR3 has 14 residues. For the CDR3, the DNA is TGTGCCAGCAGTGAAGTGGCAACTAAAGAGACCCAGTACTTC. Residues: CASSEVATKETQYF.

The chain links TRBV5-8 to TRBJ1-5; the D gene is possibly TRBD1 (6 bases). Trimming stripped 4 bases from V and 5 bases from J, with 13 bases between. Looked up from germline, CDR1 is SGHTS and CDR2 is YDEGEE. CDR3 size: 14 residues. The CDR3 DNA reads TGTGCCAGCAGCAATACAGGGTTTGATCAGCCCCAGCATTTT. It specifies CASSNTGFDQPQHF.